These 13 T cell receptor beta chains were sequenced from one sample in a study of shared clonotypes between healthy human individuals. The assay was immunoSEQ multiplex PCR, and TCRdb's table has in-frame clones only and misses some. In the table there are some 2,000,000 clones, approximately 95% of which are singletons. The sample was naive CD4+ T cells sorted from blood. Specified subset: CD45RA+ positively selected. The receptors here all came from a man aged 18 to 30 in good health.

The J gene is TRBJ2-3, the V gene TRBV5-1; possibly TRBD2 for D (5 bases). Germline CDR1 SGHRS, CDR2 YFSETQ. Trimming took 0 bases from V and 4 from J, leaving 15 bases between them. The CDR3 consists of 16 residues. The DNA of the CDR3 is TGCGCCAGCAGCTTGGCCCCCACTAGTCTGGCAGATACGCAGTATTTT. Residues: CASSLAPTSLADTQYF.

This rearrangement joins TRBV2 to TRBJ2-3, with D tentatively TRBD2 (6 bases). The CDR3 length is 18 residues. The germline gives CDR1 SNHLY, CDR2 FYNNEI. V was trimmed by 0 bases and J by 2 bases, leaving 18 bases between them. CDR3 sequence (DNA): TGTGCCAGCAGTGAAGCCCTCGGACTAACCTTTGACACAGATACGCAGTATTTT. This sequence encodes CASSEALGLTFDTDTQYF.

The J gene is TRBJ1-1, the V gene TRBV30, with a tentative D call TRBD1 (5 bases). Germline V gene sequence: CDR1 GTSNPN, CDR2 SVGIG (reference sequence). CDR3 length equals 14 residues. The V end lost 3 bases, the J end lost 5 bases, and 16 bases lay between the germline ends. The DNA of the CDR3 is TGTGCCTGGAGCCGTGCCCGGGGGATTACTGAAGCTTTCTTT. Its protein product is CAWSRARGITEAFF. Using reference TRBV30 and TRBJ1-1 for the parts outside the CDR3, the full variable domain is SQTIHQWPATLVQPVGSPLSLECTVEGTSNPNLYWYRQAAGRGLQLLFYSVGIGQISSEVPQNLSASRPQDRQFILSSKKLLLSDSGFYLCAWSRARGITEAFFGQGTRLTVV.

The V and J genes are TRBV9 and TRBJ2-3, with unresolved D. Germline lookup yields CDR1 SGDLS and CDR2 YYNGEE. Trimming shortened V by 1 base and J by 5 bases, and 11 bases separated the two germline ends. The CDR3 totals 14 residues. The CDR3 here is CASSVLAVGDTQYF. DNA for the CDR3: TGTGCCAGCAGCGTATTGGCGGTTGGAGATACGCAGTATTTT.

The chain recombines TRBV10-2 with TRBJ2-4; a weak D match, TRBD1 (6 bases). The CDR3 is 17 residues long. Deletions cut 3 bases from V and 2 bases from J, with 17 bases between. Germline assignment: CDR1 WSHSY and CDR2 SAAADI. CDR3 coding DNA: TGCGCCAGCAGTGAATTAGGGGGAGTGGGGTCCAAAAACATTCAGTACTTC. Protein: CASSELGGVGSKNIQYF.

The genes are TRBV7-9 and TRBJ2-3, with D possibly being TRBD2 (7 bases). CDR3 size: 16 residues. V was trimmed by 1 base and J by 3 bases, leaving 14 bases between them. CDR1 and CDR2 (germline): SEHNR, FQNEAQ (reference sequence). CDR3 amino acids: CASSLGGGAPTDTQYF. The CDR3, as DNA: TGTGCCAGCAGCTTAGGGGGGGGCGCCCCGACAGATACGCAGTATTTT.

The chain carries TRBV4-1 and TRBJ1-5; tentative D call: TRBD1 (6 bases). In germline, CDR1 is MGHRA, CDR2 YSYEKL. The CDR3 runs 16 residues. Trimming stripped 5 bases from V and 3 bases from J, with 17 bases between. Written as DNA, the CDR3 is TGCGCCAGCAGCTCCAATGCGGGGGGCTCCAATCAGCCCCAGCATTTT. Translation: CASSSNAGGSNQPQHF.

This clone was seen a single time. Within the sample, other DNA sequences also encode this same CDR3. The chain joins TRBV9 to TRBJ2-3; unclear D gene. Germline assignment: CDR1 SGDLS and CDR2 YYNGEE. This CDR3 region has 14 residues. V dropped 0 bases and J dropped 5 bases, with 10 bases sitting between them. CDR3 amino acids: CASSVVSLGDTQYF. Here the CDR3 DNA reads TGTGCCAGCAGCGTAGTGAGCCTGGGAGATACGCAGTATTTT.

The chain employs TRBV30 and TRBJ2-2, with D possibly matching TRBD2 (6 bases). The CDR3 runs 13 residues. V was trimmed by 5 bases and J by 9 bases, leaving 16 bases between them. The germline gives CDR1 GTSNPN, CDR2 SVGIG (reference sequence). DNA of the CDR3: TGTGCCTGGGGATCGGGACTGCCCCGGGAGCTGTTTTTT. Translation: CAWGSGLPRELFF. The full variable domain, its missing parts supplied by reference TRBV30 and TRBJ2-2, is SQTIHQWPATLVQPVGSPLSLECTVEGTSNPNLYWYRQAAGRGLQLLFYSVGIGQISSEVPQNLSASRPQDRQFILSSKKLLLSDSGFYLCAWGSGLPRELFFGEGSRLTVL.

The chain is built from TRBV15 and TRBJ2-1; 8 bases line up with TRBD2. J lost 5 bases, V lost 0 bases, and 0 bases had no gene match. Looked up from germline, CDR1 is LNHNV and CDR2 is YYDKDF (reference sequence). The CDR3 is 14 residues long. CDR3 protein: CATSRELADNEQFF. The CDR3 nucleotides are TGTGCCACCAGCAGAGAACTAGCGGACAATGAGCAGTTCTTC.

This clone was recorded once. The chain recombines TRBV5-4 with TRBJ2-1, with D possibly being TRBD1 (6 bases). The CDR3 is made up of 17 amino acids. Germline loops: CDR1 SGHNT, CDR2 YYREEE (reference sequence). Between the trimmed V and J ends, which lost 3 bases and 0 bases, there was a span of 16 bases. CDR3 protein: CASSSTPLGASYNEQFF. The CDR3 DNA reads as TGTGCCAGCAGCTCGACCCCGCTGGGGGCCTCCTACAATGAGCAGTTCTTC.

The chain has TRBV6-1 and TRBJ2-7; no reliable D call. Germline-derived CDR1 and CDR2 are MNHNS and SASEGT. CDR3 length: 15 residues. Trimming removed 6 bases from V and 1 base from J, with 16 bases in between. CDR3 sequence reads: CASSDRLGRSYEQYF. DNA of the CDR3: TGTGCCAGCAGCGATCGTTTAGGGCGATCCTACGAGCAGTACTTC.

This chain links TRBV25-1 with TRBJ2-5; D might be TRBD1 (5 bases). Germline V gene data show CDR1 as MGHDK and CDR2 as SYGVNS. The germline V and J ends were trimmed by 4 bases and 5 bases, with 23 bases remaining between them. The CDR3 has 17 amino acids. The CDR3 DNA reads as TGTGCCAGCAGTGCAAGCAGGGCCTACTTGGCCATCGAGACCCAGTACTTC. This codes for CASSASRAYLAIETQYF.